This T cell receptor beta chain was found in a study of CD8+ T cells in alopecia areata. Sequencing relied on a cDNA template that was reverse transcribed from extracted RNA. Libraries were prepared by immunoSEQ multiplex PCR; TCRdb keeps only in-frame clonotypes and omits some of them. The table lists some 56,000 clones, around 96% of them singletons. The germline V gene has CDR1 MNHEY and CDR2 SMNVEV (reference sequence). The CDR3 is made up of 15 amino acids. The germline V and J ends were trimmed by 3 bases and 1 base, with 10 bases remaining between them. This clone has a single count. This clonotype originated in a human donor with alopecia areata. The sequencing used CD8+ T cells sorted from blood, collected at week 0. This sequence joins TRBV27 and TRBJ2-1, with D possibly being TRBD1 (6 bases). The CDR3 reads CASSFGQGSYNEQFF. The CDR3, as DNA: TGTGCCAGCAGTTTCGGGCAGGGGTCCTACAATGAGCAGTTCTTC.